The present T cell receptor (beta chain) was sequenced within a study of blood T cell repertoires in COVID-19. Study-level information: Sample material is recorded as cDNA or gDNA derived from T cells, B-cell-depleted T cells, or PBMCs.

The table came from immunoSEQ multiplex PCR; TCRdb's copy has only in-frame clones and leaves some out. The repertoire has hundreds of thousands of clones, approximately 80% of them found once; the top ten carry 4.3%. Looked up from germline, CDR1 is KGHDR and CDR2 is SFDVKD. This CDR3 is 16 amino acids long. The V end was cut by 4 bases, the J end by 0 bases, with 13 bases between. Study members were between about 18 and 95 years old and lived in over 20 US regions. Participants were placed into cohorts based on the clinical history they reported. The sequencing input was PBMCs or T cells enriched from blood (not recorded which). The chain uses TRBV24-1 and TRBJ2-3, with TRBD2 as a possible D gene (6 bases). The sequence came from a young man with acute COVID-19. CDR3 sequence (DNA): TGTGCCACCAGTGACCGTACCGGGAGTAGCACAGATACGCAGTATTTT. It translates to CATSDRTGSSTDTQYF.